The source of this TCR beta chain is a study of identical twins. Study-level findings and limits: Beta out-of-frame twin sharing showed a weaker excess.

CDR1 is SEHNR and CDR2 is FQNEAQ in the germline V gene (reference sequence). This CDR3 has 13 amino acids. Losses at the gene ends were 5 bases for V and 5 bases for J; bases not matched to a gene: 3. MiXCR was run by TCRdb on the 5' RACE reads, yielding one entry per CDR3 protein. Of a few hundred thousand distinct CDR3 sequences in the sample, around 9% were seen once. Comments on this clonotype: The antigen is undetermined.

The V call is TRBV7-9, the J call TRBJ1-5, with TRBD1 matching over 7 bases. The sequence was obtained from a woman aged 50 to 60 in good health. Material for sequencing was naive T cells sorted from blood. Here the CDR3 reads CASSRTGDQPQHF. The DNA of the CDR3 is TGTGCCAGCAGCCGAACAGGGGATCAGCCCCAGCATTTT.